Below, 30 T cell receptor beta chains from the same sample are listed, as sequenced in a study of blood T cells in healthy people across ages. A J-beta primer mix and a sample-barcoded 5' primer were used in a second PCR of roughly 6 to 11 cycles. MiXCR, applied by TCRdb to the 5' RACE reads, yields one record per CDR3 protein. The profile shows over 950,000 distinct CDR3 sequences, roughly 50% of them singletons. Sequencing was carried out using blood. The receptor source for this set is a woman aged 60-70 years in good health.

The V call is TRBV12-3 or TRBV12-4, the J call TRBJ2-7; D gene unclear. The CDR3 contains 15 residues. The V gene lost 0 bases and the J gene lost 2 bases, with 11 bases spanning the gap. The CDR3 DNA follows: TGTGCCAGCAGTTTAGCAGGGTCTTTAGCCTACGAGCAGTACTTC. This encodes CASSLAGSLAYEQYF.

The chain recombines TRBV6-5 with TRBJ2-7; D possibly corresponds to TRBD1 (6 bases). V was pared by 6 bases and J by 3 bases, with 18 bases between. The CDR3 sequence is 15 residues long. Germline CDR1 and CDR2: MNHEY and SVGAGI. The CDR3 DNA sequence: TGTGCCAGCAGCCCCCAGACAGGTTCTCTCTACGAGCAGTACTTC. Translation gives CASSPQTGSLYEQYF.

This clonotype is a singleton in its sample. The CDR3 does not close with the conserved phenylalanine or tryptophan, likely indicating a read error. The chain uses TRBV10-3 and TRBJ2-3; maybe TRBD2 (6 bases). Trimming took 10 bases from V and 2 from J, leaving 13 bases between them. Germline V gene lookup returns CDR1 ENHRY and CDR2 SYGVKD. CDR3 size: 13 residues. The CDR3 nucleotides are TGTGCCACCGAGGAGGGCCTCACAGATACGCAGTATCTT. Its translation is CATEEGLTDTQYL.

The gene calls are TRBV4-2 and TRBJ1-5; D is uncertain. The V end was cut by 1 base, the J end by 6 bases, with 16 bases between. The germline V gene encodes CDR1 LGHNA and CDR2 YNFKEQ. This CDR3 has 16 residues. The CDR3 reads CASSQVDGISFQPQHF. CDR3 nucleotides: TGTGCCAGCAGCCAAGTCGACGGTATCTCATTTCAGCCCCAGCATTTT.

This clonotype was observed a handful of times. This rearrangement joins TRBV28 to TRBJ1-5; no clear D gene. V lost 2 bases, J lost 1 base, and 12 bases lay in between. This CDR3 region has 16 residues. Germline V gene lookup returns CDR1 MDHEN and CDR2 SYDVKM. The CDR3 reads CASSLIGDRSNQPQHF. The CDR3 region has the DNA TGTGCCAGCAGTTTAATTGGGGATAGGAGCAATCAGCCCCAGCATTTT.

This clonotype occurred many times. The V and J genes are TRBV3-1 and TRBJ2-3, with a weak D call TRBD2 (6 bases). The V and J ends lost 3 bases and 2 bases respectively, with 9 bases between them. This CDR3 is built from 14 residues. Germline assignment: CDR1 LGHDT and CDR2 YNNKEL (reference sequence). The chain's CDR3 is CASSHGTYTDTQYF. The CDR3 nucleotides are TGTGCCAGCAGCCATGGGACTTACACAGATACGCAGTATTTT.

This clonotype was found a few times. In DNA, the CDR3 is TGTGCCAGCGTTTTTGCAGATACGCAGTATTTT. Translated: CASVFADTQYF. The chain carries TRBV6-1 and TRBJ2-3; D gene ambiguous. The germline V gene encodes CDR1 MNHNS and CDR2 SASEGT. V was pared by 8 bases and J by 4 bases, with 7 bases between. The length of the CDR3 is 11 residues.

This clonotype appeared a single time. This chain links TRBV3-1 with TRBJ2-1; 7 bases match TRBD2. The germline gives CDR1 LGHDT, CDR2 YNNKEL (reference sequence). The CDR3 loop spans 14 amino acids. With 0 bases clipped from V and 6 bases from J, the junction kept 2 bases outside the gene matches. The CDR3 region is CASSQELASNEQFF. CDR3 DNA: TGTGCCAGCAGCCAAGAACTAGCGTCCAATGAGCAGTTCTTC.

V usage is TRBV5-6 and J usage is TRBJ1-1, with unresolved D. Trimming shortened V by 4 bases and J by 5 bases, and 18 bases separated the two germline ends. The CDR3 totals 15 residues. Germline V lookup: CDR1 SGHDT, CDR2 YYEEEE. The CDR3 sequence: CASSPHGVLTTEAFF. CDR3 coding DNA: TGTGCCAGCAGCCCCCATGGGGTTCTGACTACTGAAGCTTTCTTT.

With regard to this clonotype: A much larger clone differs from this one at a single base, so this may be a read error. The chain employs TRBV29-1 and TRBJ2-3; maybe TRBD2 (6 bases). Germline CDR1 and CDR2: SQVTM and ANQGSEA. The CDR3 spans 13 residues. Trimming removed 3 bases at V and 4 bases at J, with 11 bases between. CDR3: CSVDGGASDTQYF. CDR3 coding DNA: TGCAGCGTTGATGGCGGGGCCTCAGATACGCAGTATTTT.

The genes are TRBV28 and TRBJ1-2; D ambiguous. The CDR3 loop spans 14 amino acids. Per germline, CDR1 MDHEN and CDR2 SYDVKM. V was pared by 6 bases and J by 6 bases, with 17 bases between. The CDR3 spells CASSQAGWVHGYTF. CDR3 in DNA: TGTGCCAGCAGCCAAGCGGGGTGGGTGCATGGCTACACCTTC.

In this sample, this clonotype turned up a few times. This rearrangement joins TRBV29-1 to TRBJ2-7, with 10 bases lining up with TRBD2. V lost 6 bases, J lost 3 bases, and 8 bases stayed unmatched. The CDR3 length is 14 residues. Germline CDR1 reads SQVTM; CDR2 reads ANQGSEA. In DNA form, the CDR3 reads TGCAGCGTGCCAGGACTAGCGGATGACTACGAGCAGTACTTC. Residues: CSVPGLADDYEQYF.

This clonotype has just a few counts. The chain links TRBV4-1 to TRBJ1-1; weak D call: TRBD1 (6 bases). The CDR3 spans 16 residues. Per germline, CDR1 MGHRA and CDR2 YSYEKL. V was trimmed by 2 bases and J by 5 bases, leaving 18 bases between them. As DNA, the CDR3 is TGCGCCAGCAGCCAAACCATCAGACGGGGGGCTACTGAAGCTTTCTTT. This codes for CASSQTIRRGATEAFF.

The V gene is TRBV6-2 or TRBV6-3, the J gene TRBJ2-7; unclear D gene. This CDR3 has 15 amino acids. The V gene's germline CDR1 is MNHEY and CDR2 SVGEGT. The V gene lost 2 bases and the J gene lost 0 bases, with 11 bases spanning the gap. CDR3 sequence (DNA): TGTGCCAGCAGTTACACCAGCGTGCCCTCCTACGAGCAGTACTTC. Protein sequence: CASSYTSVPSYEQYF.

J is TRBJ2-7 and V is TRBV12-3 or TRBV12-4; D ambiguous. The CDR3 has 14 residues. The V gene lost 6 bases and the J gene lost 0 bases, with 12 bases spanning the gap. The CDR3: CASSPGLNSYEQYF. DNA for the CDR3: TGTGCCAGCAGCCCCGGGCTAAACTCCTACGAGCAGTACTTC.

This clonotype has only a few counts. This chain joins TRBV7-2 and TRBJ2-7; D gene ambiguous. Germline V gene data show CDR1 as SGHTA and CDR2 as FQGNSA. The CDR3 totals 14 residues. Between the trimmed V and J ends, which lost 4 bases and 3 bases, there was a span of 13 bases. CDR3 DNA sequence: TGTGCCAGCAGCTCCAGGTTCTCTTACTACGAGCAGTACTTC. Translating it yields CASSSRFSYYEQYF.

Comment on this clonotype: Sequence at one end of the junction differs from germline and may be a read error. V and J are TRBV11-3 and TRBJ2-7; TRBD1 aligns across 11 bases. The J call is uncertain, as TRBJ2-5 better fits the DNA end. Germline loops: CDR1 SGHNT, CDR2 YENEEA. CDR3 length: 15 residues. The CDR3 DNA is TGTGCCTGCAGCTTAGGTGGACAGGGGGCGGAGACCCAGTACTTC. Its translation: CACSLGGQGAETQYF.

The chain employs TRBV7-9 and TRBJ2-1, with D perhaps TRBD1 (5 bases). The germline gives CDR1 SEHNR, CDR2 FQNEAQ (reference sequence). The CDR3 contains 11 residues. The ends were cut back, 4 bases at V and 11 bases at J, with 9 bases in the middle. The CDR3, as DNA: TGTGCCAGCAGCTCAGGGTGGCAGCAGTTCTTC. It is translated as CASSSGWQQFF.

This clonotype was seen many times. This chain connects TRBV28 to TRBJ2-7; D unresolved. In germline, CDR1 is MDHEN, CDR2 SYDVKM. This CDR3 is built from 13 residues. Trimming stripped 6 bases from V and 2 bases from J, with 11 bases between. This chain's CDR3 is CASSLSPAYEQYF. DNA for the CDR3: TGTGCCAGCAGCTTAAGCCCAGCCTACGAGCAGTACTTC.

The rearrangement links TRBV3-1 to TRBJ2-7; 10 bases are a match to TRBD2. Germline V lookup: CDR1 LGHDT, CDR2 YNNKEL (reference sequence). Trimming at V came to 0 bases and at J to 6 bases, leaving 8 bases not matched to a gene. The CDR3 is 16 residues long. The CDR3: CASSQETPSGSSEQYF. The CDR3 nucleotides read TGTGCCAGCAGCCAAGAGACCCCTAGCGGGAGTAGCGAGCAGTACTTC.

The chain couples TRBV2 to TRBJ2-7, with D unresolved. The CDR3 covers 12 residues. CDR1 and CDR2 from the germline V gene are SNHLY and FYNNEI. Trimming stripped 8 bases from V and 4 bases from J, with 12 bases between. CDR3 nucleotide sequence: TGTGCCAGCGCACCTAGTCGTTACGAGCAGTACTTC. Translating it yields CASAPSRYEQYF.

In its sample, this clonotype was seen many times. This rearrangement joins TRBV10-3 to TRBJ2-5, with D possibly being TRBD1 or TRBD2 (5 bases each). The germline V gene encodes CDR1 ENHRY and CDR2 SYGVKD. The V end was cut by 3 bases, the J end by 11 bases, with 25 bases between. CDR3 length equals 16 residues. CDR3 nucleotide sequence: TGTGCCATCAGTGAACCCGGGACCCGGATCGGCAATGAGCAGTACTTC. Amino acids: CAISEPGTRIGNEQYF.

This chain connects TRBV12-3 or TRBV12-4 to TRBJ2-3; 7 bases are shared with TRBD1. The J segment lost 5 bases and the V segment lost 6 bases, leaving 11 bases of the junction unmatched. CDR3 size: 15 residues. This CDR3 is CASRTTGIKIDTQYF. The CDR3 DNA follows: TGTGCCAGCAGAACGACAGGGATTAAAATAGATACGCAGTATTTT.

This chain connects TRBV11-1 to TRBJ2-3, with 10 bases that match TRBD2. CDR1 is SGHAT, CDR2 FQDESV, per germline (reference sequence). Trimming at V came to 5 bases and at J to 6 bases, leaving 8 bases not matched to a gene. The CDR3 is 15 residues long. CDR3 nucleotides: TGTGCCAGCAGCCGGGCTAGCGGGAGTGTGGATACGCAGTATTTT. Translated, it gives CASSRASGSVDTQYF.

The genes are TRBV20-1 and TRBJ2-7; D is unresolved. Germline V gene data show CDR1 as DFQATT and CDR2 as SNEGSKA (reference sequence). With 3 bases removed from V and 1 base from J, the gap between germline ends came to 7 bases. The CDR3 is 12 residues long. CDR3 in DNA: TGCAGTGCTAGTCATCGATCCTACGAGCAGTACTTC. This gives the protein CSASHRSYEQYF.

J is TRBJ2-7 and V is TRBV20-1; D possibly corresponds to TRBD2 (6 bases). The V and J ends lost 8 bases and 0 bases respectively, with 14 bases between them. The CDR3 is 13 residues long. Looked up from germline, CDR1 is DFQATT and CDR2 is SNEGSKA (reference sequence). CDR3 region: CSPDGSLSYEQYF. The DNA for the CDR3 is TGCAGTCCAGACGGGAGTCTCTCCTACGAGCAGTACTTC.

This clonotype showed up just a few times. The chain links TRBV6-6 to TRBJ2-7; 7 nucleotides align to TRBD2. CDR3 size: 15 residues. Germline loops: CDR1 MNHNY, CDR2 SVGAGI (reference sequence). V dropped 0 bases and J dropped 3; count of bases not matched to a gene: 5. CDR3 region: CASSYSSGTHYEQYF. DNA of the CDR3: TGTGCCAGCAGTTACTCGAGCGGGACCCACTACGAGCAGTACTTC.

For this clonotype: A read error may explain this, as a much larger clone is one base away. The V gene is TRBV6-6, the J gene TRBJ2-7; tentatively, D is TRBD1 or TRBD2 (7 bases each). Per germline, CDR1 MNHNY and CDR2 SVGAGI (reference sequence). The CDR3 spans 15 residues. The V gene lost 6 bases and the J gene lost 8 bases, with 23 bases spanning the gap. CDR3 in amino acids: CASSLGQAGDYKQYF. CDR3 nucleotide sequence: TGTGCCAGCAGCCTTGGACAGGCGGGGGATTACAAGCAGTACTTC.

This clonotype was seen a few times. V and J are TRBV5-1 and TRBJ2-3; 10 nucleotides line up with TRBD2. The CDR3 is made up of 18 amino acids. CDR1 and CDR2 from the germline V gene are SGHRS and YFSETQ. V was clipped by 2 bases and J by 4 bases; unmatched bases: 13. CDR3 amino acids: CASSFSIASGRPADTQYF. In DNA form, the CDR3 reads TGCGCCAGCAGCTTTAGTATTGCTAGCGGGAGACCGGCAGATACGCAGTATTTT.

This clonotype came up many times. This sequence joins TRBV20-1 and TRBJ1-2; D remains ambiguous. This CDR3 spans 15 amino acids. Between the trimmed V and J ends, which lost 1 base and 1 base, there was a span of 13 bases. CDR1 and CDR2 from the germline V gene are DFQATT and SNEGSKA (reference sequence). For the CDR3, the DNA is TGCAGTGCTAGAGTAGGCAGGTACTTTAACTATGGCTACACCTTC. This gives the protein CSARVGRYFNYGYTF.